This paragraph reports one T cell receptor beta chain. This receptor's antigen is unknown. Per-base qualities were not stored, and no clone one base away is much larger. Deletion took 6 bases off V and 1 base off J, with a span of 15 bases between the germline ends. The germline V gene specifies MGHDK as CDR1 and SYGVNS as CDR2. Inclusive of the bounding cysteine and phenylalanine, the CDR3 is 15 residues long. The sequence is cut down to CDR3 DNA, 45 bases in frame from base 1. This record belongs to a study of T-cell memory formation after mild COVID-19 (dated by TCRdb to the early 2020s). Background on the whole study: TCR sequence clusters from the two donors were largely donor specific. T-cell clones expanding and contracting after mild COVID-19 in a couple of donors were tracked by longitudinal TCRalpha and TCRbeta repertoire sequencing. The cohort was made up of two young adult volunteers, one female and one male, who were previously healthy.

General study outcomes and caveats: Some responding clones were detected in pre-infection memory, suggesting pre-existing cross-reactive memory T cells joined the SARS-CoV-2 response. SARS-CoV-2 specificity of the second-wave clones peaking on day 37 was not confirmed. Only two mild cases were covered in the study, and larger cohorts including severe cases with pre-infection samples were considered necessary. Clones contracting from day 15 to 85 had balanced CD4/CD8 phenotypes, while a second wave expanding from day 15 to 37 was biased towards CD4+. Contracting CD4+ clones were found mainly in CM and EM memory subsets, while CD8+ clones were enriched in EMRA.

Ficoll-Paque density gradient centrifugation was the method used to isolate PBMCs. Sequencing was performed on an Illumina NovaSeq 6000. Using 5'RACE with constant-segment primers, TCRalpha and TCRbeta cDNA libraries were constructed, with sample barcodes and unique molecular identifiers added in the process. RNA was extracted from every sample with Trizol reagent. The libraries were amplified in two PCR steps, and the second step added a second sample barcode and Illumina TruSeq adapters. Sequencing of libraries was performed on an Illumina NovaSeq with 2 x 150 bp paired-end reads. The original methods were these. With migec v1.2.7, reads were demultiplexed and then collapsed into UMI-guided consensus sequences. Using mixcr v2.1.11, UMI consensuses were aligned to TRA and TRB V and J templates and then assembled into clonotypes. A clonotype was counted as expanded or contracted only when both edgeR and NoisET called the clonotype significant, with the noise models trained on biological replicates. edgeR calls used a false discovery rate-adjusted p below 0.01 and a log2 fold-change threshold of 1. As an exploratory analysis of dynamics, PCA with hierarchical clustering was applied to max-normalized trajectories of the 1000 most abundant clonotypes. Each responding clone was given a CD4 or CD8 phenotype based on the CD4+ and CD8+ repertoires, which had been sequenced separately. The raw public data were reprocessed by TCRdb itself: fastp quality trimming at Q25, MiXCR clonotype calling, in-frame beta chains only. Each entry is one CDR3 protein sequence, shown with its most common DNA and genes. Here the V and J calls rest on TCRdb's processing, not on the authors' analysis. Here the sample has a few hundred thousand distinct CDR3 sequences; under 20% occur a single time. Of the sample, 23% falls within the top ten clones.

This TCR came from a man between 18 and 29 years old who had mild COVID-19 (a few samples of this study predate the infection). The sample titles of this study are shuffled in the database, so cell type and time point are left out; the donor was told from shared clones. The rearrangement combines TRBV25-1 with TRBJ1-1; the best D guess is TRBD1, with 5 bases matching. The sample taken for sequencing was PBMCs or a T cell subset sorted from them (not recorded which). This receptor carries the CDR3 CASRPPGPWNTEAFF. The bases read TGTGCCAGCAGGCCACCGGGACCTTGGAACACTGAAGCTTTCTTT.